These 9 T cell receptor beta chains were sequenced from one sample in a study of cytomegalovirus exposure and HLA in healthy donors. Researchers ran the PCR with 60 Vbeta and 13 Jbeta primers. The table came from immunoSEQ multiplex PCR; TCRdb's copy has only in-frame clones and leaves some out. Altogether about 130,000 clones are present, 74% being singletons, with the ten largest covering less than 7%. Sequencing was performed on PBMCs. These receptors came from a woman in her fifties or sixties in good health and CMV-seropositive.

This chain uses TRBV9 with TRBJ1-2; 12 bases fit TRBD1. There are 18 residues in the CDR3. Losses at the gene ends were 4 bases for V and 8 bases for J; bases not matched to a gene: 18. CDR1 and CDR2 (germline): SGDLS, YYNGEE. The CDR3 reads CASSPRPGTGGATGGYTF. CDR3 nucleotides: TGTGCCAGCAGCCCGCGTCCCGGGACAGGGGGCGCCACGGGGGGCTACACCTTC.

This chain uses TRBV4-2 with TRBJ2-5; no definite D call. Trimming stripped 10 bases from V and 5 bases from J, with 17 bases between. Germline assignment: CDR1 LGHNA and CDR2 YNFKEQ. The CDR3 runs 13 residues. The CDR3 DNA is TGTGCCACCGGCGGCCCTCGTCGGGAGACCCAGTACTTC. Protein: CATGGPRRETQYF.

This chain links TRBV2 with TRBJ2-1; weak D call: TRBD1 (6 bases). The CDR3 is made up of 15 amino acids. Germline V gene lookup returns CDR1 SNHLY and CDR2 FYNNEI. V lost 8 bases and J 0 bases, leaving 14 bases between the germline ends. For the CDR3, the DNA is TGTGCCAGCTCCGAGGACAGAAGCTCCTACAATGAGCAGTTCTTC. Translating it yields CASSEDRSSYNEQFF.

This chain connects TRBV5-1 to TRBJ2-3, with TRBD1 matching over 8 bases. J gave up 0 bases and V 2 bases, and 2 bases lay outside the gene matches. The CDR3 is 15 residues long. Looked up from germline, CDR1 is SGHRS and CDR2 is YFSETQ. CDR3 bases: TGCGCCAGCAGCTTCGGACAGGGAAGCACAGATACGCAGTATTTT. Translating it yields CASSFGQGSTDTQYF.

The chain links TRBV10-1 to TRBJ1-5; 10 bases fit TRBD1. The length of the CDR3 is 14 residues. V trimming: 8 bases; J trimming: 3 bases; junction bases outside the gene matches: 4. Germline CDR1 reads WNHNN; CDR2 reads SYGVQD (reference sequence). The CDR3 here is CASPGTGANQPQHF. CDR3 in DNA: TGCGCCAGCCCCGGGACAGGGGCCAATCAGCCCCAGCATTTT.

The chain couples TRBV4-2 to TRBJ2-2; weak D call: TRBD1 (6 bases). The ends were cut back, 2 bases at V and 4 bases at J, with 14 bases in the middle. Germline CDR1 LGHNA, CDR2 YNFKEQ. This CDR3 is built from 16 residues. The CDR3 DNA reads TGTGCCAGCAGCCAATTCAGGGGCAGCGGCACCGGGGAGCTGTTTTTT. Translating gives CASSQFRGSGTGELFF.

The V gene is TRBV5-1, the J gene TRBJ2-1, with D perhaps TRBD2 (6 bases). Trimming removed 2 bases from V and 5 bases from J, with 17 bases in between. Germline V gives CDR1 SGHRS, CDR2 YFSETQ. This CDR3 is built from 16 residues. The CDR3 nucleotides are TGCGCCAGCAGCTTAAGGCCGTCGGGGGAAGACAATGAGCAGTTCTTC. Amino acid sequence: CASSLRPSGEDNEQFF.

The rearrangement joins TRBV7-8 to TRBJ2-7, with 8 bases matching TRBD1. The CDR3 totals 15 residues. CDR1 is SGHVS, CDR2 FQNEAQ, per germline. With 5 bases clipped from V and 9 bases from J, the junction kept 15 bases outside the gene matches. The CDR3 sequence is CASSPGQGRSAGQYF. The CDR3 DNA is TGTGCCAGCAGCCCCGGACAGGGTCGCTCAGCCGGGCAGTACTTC.

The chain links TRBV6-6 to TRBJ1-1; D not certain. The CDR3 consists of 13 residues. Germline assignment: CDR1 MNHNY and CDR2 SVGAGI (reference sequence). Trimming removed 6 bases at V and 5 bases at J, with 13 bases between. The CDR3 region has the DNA TGTGCCAGCAGCCAACTACTTCGAACTGAAGCTTTCTTT. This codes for CASSQLLRTEAFF.